The present entry profiles one T cell receptor (beta chain) with its context. What this receptor recognizes is not known. No quality values exist for individual bases; no much larger clone is one base distant. This sample was included in a study of T cell responses to AZD1222 COVID-19 vaccine (dated by TCRdb to the early 2020s). Concerning the study at large: AZD1222 recipients whose second dose came at about 4 weeks and those whose second dose came at about 12 weeks were combined into one group, since spike-specific TCR depth and breadth did not differ between the two schedules. A total of under 250 trial participants underwent TCR sequencing, of whom 207 had received two doses of AZD1222 and some 26 had received two doses of the MenACWY control vaccine. Enrollment into the trials was organized by age into subgroups of 18-55, 56-69 and 70-plus years, and those subgroups contained roughly 150, 30 and 60 TCR-sequenced participants, respectively. What the research found in general, with its limitations: In the small 56-69-year group, the increase in depth fell short of significance, most likely because of low power. Reportedly, close to half of the unique spike-specific TCRs recognized epitopes lying outside the regions that are mutated in the B.1.351 and B.1.1.7 variants. Because no day 14 peak-response samples were available, the repertoires could be characterized only after the peak T cell response. Conclusions about previously exposed vaccinees were limited because only six AZD1222 recipients were SARS-CoV-2 seropositive at baseline. Participants were mostly white British and included more females than males, and it was suggested by the authors that clonal diversity may have been underestimated. Spike-specific TCR breadth and depth rose significantly after two AZD1222 doses compared with day 0 and with MenACWY recipients. The whole spike protein was spanned by vaccine-associated CD4 TCRs, and dominant responses were seen in regions 160-218 and 743-854.

The CDR3 regions of human TCRbeta chains were analyzed by immunosequencing. The published analysis was carried out like this. TCRs in the repertoires were matched against a reference library of SARS-CoV-2-specific TCRs that had been generated with the MIRA antigen-specificity platform. Breadth meant the fraction of unique TCRs that were SARS-CoV-2-associated, whereas depth meant the fraction of total T cells that were SARS-CoV-2-associated. Using the MIRA data, every spike-specific TCR was mapped to the spike region that the TCR reacted to and assigned to either a CD4 or a CD8 class. Log10-transformed breadth and depth values were compared by one-way ANOVA with Sidak's multiple comparisons tests. TCRdb's version of the immuneACCESS table is confined to in-frame rearrangements and falls short of the full clone set. An unresolved V gene accounts for under half of the shortfall where checked; the remainder is of unknown origin. V, J and clone size derive from that table, while D and trimming were established from the DNA sequence. The sample profile shows 180,000 or so clones; 85% to 95% of them were found once. The ten largest make up about 3.9% of the sample.

Interpreted using the paper, the time point label stands for: baseline before first vaccination. Vaccinee samples were obtained from the UK trials COV001 and COV002, which included a single-blind randomized controlled phase 2/3 trial of AZD1222 (ChAdOx1 nCoV-19) in healthy adults. Trial participant PBMC samples were collected at day 0 and day 28 after the second dose for TCRbeta chain sequencing. For this chain, trimming is 6 bases at the V end and 4 bases at the J end, and the number of junction bases without a gene match is 9. The CDR3, cysteine through phenylalanine, is 15 amino acids long. Of the read, only the CDR3 DNA is kept; its 45 bases are in frame from base 1. CDR1 and CDR2 were assigned from the germline V gene (reference sequence) as MNHEY and SMNVEV.

The clonotype was recovered from an adult in good health. The chain is made from TRBV27 and TRBJ1-2, with 9 middle bases fitting TRBD1. This specimen was peripheral blood, taken on day 0 of AZD1222 vaccination. The nucleotides are TGTGCCAGCAGCCCCATCGACAGGGGGTTCTATGGCTACACCTTC. Translated, it gives CASSPIDRGFYGYTF.